Presented here are 9 T cell receptor beta chains from one specimen sequenced in a study of neurological immune-mediated disorders (dated by TCRdb to between 2018 and 2021). Receptor amplification or capture employed 5' RACE. The sample was run on an Illumina HiSeq 2500. The public reads were reanalyzed by TCRdb: fastp trimming at Q25, MiXCR alignment, in-frame beta chains only. Records with the same CDR3 protein are collapsed into one entry carrying the most frequent genes and DNA. For this sample the table gives 26,000 or so distinct CDR3 sequences, of which 12% were detected only once. The ten most abundant clones make up 7.8% of the sample. Sequencing input: PBMCs. These TCRs come from a man aged 55 to 69 in good health.

The rearrangement joins TRBV12-3 or TRBV12-4 to TRBJ2-7; 7 bases match TRBD2. The CDR3 is 12 amino acids. J lost 6 bases, V lost 6 bases, and 5 bases had no gene match. The CDR3 DNA sequence: TGTGCCAGCAGCGGCGGGGGTCGCGAGCAGTACTTC. Its protein product is CASSGGGREQYF.

This clonotype came up many times. The gene calls are TRBV5-1 and TRBJ2-3; 9 nucleotides align to TRBD2. Per the germline V gene, CDR1 is SGHRS and CDR2 is YFSETQ. This CDR3 spans 19 amino acids. V shed 4 bases and J 0 bases; nucleotides not matched to a gene: 15. DNA of the CDR3: TGCGCCAGCAGCCAGACCCGCCTGAGCGGGGGGTCTAGCACAGATACGCAGTATTTT. Its translation is CASSQTRLSGGSSTDTQYF. Combining the CDR3 with reference TRBV5-1 and TRBJ2-3 gives the whole variable domain KAGVTQTPRYLIKTRGQQVTLSCSPISGHRSVSWYQQTPGQGLQFLFEYFSETQRNKGNFPGRFSGRQFSNSRSEMNVSTLELGDSALYLCASSQTRLSGGSSTDTQYFGPGTRLTVL.

The chain links TRBV5-1 to TRBJ2-1, with unresolved D. This CDR3 comprises 14 residues. Trimming stripped 7 bases from V and 1 base from J, with 12 bases between. Germline assignment: CDR1 SGHRS and CDR2 YFSETQ. The CDR3: CASFTDKSYNEQFF. Here the CDR3 DNA reads TGCGCCAGCTTCACGGATAAGTCCTACAATGAGCAGTTCTTC.

This clonotype was detected many times. Here the CDR3 reads CASSFSGGGQPQHF. The DNA for the CDR3 is TGCGCCAGCAGCTTTTCAGGGGGCGGTCAGCCCCAGCATTTT. The chain carries TRBV5-1 and TRBJ1-5, with 8 positions matching TRBD1. J was trimmed by 6 bases and V by 2 bases; bases with no gene match: 4. The CDR3 extends over 14 amino acids. The germline gives CDR1 SGHRS, CDR2 YFSETQ.

This sequence joins TRBV28 and TRBJ2-7; D uncertain. CDR1 is MDHEN and CDR2 is SYDVKM in the germline V gene. The CDR3 runs to 9 residues. Trimming shortened V by 8 bases and J by 9 bases, and 8 bases separated the two germline ends. CDR3 nucleotide sequence: TGTGCCAGCCCGCACATGCAGTACTTC. This sequence encodes CASPHMQYF.

This clonotype was found many times. The chain joins TRBV10-3 to TRBJ2-7; D could derive from TRBD1 or TRBD2 (5 bases each). This CDR3 comprises 14 residues. V lost 6 bases and J lost 5, with 17 bases in between. CDR1 ENHRY and CDR2 SYGVKD come from the germline V gene. CDR3 amino acids: CAIRAGRDGDEQYF. CDR3 DNA sequence: TGTGCCATCAGGGCCGGCCGGGACGGCGACGAGCAGTACTTC.

This clonotype was recorded many times. J is TRBJ2-1 and V is TRBV5-1, with 8 bases aligning to TRBD1. The CDR3 is 15 amino acids. Germline V gene sequence: CDR1 SGHRS, CDR2 YFSETQ. Unmatched junction bases numbered 10, after V lost 4 bases and J lost 7 bases. For the CDR3, the DNA is TGCGCCAGCAGCACGGGACAGGTATTAGGTAATGAGCAGTTCTTC. Its translation is CASSTGQVLGNEQFF.

This clonotype appeared many times. The J gene is TRBJ1-2, the V gene TRBV7-2; 7 bases fit TRBD1. The CDR3 is 17 residues long. V lost 5 bases, J lost 4 bases, and 16 bases stayed unmatched. The germline gives CDR1 SGHTA, CDR2 FQGNSA. CDR3 sequence: CASSLGQTGQGGYGYTF. The CDR3 coding sequence is TGTGCCAGCAGCCTAGGGCAGACAGGGCAGGGGGGCTATGGCTACACCTTC.

This clonotype was seen at least ten times. V gene TRBV5-5 combines with J gene TRBJ1-2; D not resolved. Germline assignment: CDR1 SGHKS and CDR2 YYEKEE (reference sequence). The CDR3 extends over 15 amino acids. The ends were cut back, 6 bases at V and 7 bases at J, with 22 bases in the middle. CDR3 coding DNA: TGTGCCAGCACCCCCGAAAACCGCCCCACTCCTGGCTACACCTTC. It encodes CASTPENRPTPGYTF.